These 25 T cell receptor beta chains were sequenced from one sample in a study of CD8+CD57+ T cells in acquired aplastic anemia. Investigators profiled TCR beta VDJ and CDR3 from genomic DNA template. TCRdb fed the reads into MiXCR, producing one record per CDR3 protein. The top ten hold about 2.7% of the sample, which has 100,000 to 150,000 distinct CDR3 sequences, 40% to 60% seen once. Source material: sorted CD4+, CD8+, or CD8+CD57+ T cells (not recorded which) from PBMCs. The source of these receptors is a human donor in good health, serving as a control.

The chain employs TRBV4-3 and TRBJ2-7, with 9 bases lining up with TRBD2. Germline V gene lookup returns CDR1 LGHNA and CDR2 YSLEER. The CDR3 has 15 amino acids. Trimming cost V 0 bases and J 7 bases; bases outside gene matches: 7. CDR3 DNA: TGCGCCAGCAGCCAAGATCCCAGCGGGGGGTTTGAGCAGTACTTC. Translated, it gives CASSQDPSGGFEQYF.

This rearrangement joins TRBV19 to TRBJ1-2; D uncertain. V was pared by 0 bases and J by 4 bases, with 3 bases between. CDR3 length equals 12 residues. Germline V lookup: CDR1 LNHDA, CDR2 SQIVND (reference sequence). The CDR3 spells CASSIDGYGYTF. The CDR3 nucleotides are TGTGCCAGTAGTATAGACGGCTATGGCTACACCTTC. Combining the CDR3 with reference TRBV19 and TRBJ1-2 gives the whole variable domain DGGITQSPKYLFRKEGQNVTLSCEQNLNHDAMYWYRQDPGQGLRLIYYSQIVNDFQKGDIAEGYSVSREKKESFPLTVTSAQKNPTAFYLCASSIDGYGYTFGSGTRLTVV.

The table lists this clonotype with a count of one. A much larger clone sits a single nucleotide away, making a read error possible. Because the CDR3 is missing its conserved closing phenylalanine or tryptophan, this is likely a read error. The chain couples TRBV10-3 to TRBJ1-3; 9 bases are shared with TRBD1. Looked up from germline, CDR1 is ENHRY and CDR2 is SYGVKD. The CDR3 length is 14 residues. This CDR3 reads CASSRTGAGNTIYL. The CDR3 bases are TGTGCCAGCAGTCGGACAGGGGCCGGAAACACCATATATCTT.

This clonotype was observed at least ten times. The chain carries TRBV7-9 and TRBJ1-4; D might be TRBD1 (5 bases). Germline values: CDR1 SEHNR, CDR2 FQNEAQ (reference sequence). The CDR3 sequence is 17 residues long. Deletions cut 5 bases from V and 7 bases from J, with 23 bases between. The CDR3 is CASSPQSTGVVGEKLFF. CDR3 DNA: TGTGCCAGCAGCCCGCAAAGTACAGGAGTCGTGGGTGAAAAACTGTTTTTT.

This clonotype was seen a single time. CDR3: CASSVGNEPDQETQYF. The CDR3 DNA reads TGTGCCAGCAGCGTAGGGAATGAGCCGGACCAAGAGACCCAGTACTTC. The genes are TRBV9 and TRBJ2-5; D call uncertain. Germline V CDR1 and CDR2: SGDLS, YYNGEE. The CDR3 spans 16 residues. Trimming left V 0 bases short and J 0 bases short, with 12 bases between.

This clonotype was detected a few times. Without the conserved terminal phenylalanine or tryptophan, this CDR3 likely stems from a read error. The chain uses TRBV7-7 and TRBJ2-1; no reliable D call. The CDR3 runs to 13 residues. CDR1 is SSHAT, CDR2 FNYEAQ, per germline (reference sequence). For the CDR3, the DNA is TGCGCCAGCAGCCTTAGTAGTCGCAATGAGCAGTTCCTC. Amino acid sequence: CASSLSSRNEQFL.

This chain connects TRBV5-1 to TRBJ1-1; D remains unclear. The V gene lost 2 bases and the J gene lost 6 bases, with 14 bases spanning the gap. CDR3 length equals 14 residues. Germline V gives CDR1 SGHRS, CDR2 YFSETQ. CDR3 residues: CASSLSGFTAEAFF. In DNA, the CDR3 is TGCGCCAGCAGCTTATCTGGCTTTACCGCTGAAGCTTTCTTT. Using reference TRBV5-1 and TRBJ1-1 for the parts outside the CDR3, the full variable domain is KAGVTQTPRYLIKTRGQQVTLSCSPISGHRSVSWYQQTPGQGLQFLFEYFSETQRNKGNFPGRFSGRQFSNSRSEMNVSTLELGDSALYLCASSLSGFTAEAFFGQGTRLTVV.

The chain couples TRBV2 to TRBJ2-7, with D possibly TRBD1 on 6 matching bases. V was cut by 3 bases and J by 2 bases, with 11 bases left in between. This CDR3 has 14 residues. CDR1 is SNHLY, CDR2 FYNNEI, per germline. The CDR3 sequence is CASSDQGSTYEQYF. DNA for the CDR3: TGTGCCAGCAGTGATCAGGGGTCGACCTACGAGCAGTACTTC. Looking up the rest from reference TRBV2 and TRBJ2-7 gives the full variable domain: EPEVTQTPSHQVTQMGQEVILRCVPISNHLYFYWYRQILGQKVEFLVSFYNNEISEKSEIFDDQFSVERPDGSNFTLKIRSTKLEDSAMYFCASSDQGSTYEQYFGPGTRLTVT.

The sample holds many counts of this clonotype. The chain employs TRBV3-1 and TRBJ2-7, with a possible D match to TRBD1 (5 bases). Germline CDR1 LGHDT, CDR2 YNNKEL (reference sequence). V dropped 6 bases and J dropped 0 bases, with 9 bases sitting between them. There are 13 residues in the CDR3. The CDR3 sequence is CASSSGHSYEQYF. The CDR3 DNA follows: TGTGCCAGCAGTTCAGGGCACTCCTACGAGCAGTACTTC.

This chain uses TRBV7-3 with TRBJ1-1, with TRBD1 matching over 9 bases. The CDR3 runs to 14 residues. The J segment lost 4 bases and the V segment lost 0 bases, leaving 0 bases of the junction unmatched. Germline lookup yields CDR1 SGHTA and CDR2 FQGTGA. For the CDR3, the DNA is TGTGCCAGCAGCTTAACGACAGGGGGCACTGAAGCTTTCTTT. Translating it yields CASSLTTGGTEAFF.

This rearrangement joins TRBV20-1 to TRBJ2-5; 7 bases map to TRBD1. This CDR3 contains 13 residues. V shed 6 bases and J 0 bases; nucleotides not matched to a gene: 4. Germline lookup yields CDR1 DFQATT and CDR2 SNEGSKA (reference sequence). CDR3 in DNA: TGCAGTGCCCCCGGGACAGACCAAGAGACCCAGTACTTC. It encodes CSAPGTDQETQYF.

A note on this clonotype: With a much larger clone just one base away, this may be a read error. The CDR3 DNA sequence: TGTGCCTCTCTATCCCGGGGGATCGATTCACCCCTCCACTTT. The encoded protein is CASLSRGIDSPLHF. The V call is TRBV30, the J call TRBJ1-6; the D gene is possibly TRBD1 (5 bases). The CDR3 runs 14 residues. CDR1 GTSNPN and CDR2 SVGIG come from the germline V gene (reference sequence). The V end was cut by 7 bases, the J end by 8 bases, with 18 bases between.

In its sample, this clonotype was seen many times. The chain has TRBV7-8 and TRBJ2-5; D is tentatively TRBD1 or TRBD2 (5 bases each). This CDR3 is 16 amino acids long. The V end was cut by 5 bases, the J end by 1 base, with 17 bases between. CDR1 and CDR2 from the germline V gene are SGHVS and FQNEAQ. The CDR3 loop is CASSQSWDRPQETQYF. CDR3 DNA sequence: TGTGCCAGCAGCCAGTCCTGGGACCGACCCCAAGAGACCCAGTACTTC.

This clonotype has at least ten counts. V and J are TRBV25-1 and TRBJ1-1, with a tentative D call TRBD1 (5 bases). Trimming took 6 bases from V and 0 from J, leaving 11 bases between them. The germline V gene encodes CDR1 MGHDK and CDR2 SYGVNS. CDR3 length equals 14 residues. The CDR3 DNA reads TGTGCCAGCAGCAGGGAGGGGTTGAACACTGAAGCTTTCTTT. It codes for CASSREGLNTEAFF. The whole variable domain, filled in from reference TRBV25-1 and TRBJ1-1, reads EADIYQTPRYLVIGTGKKITLECSQTMGHDKMYWYQQDPGMELHLIHYSYGVNSTEKGDLSSESTVSRIRTEHFPLTLESARPSHTSQYLCASSREGLNTEAFFGQGTRLTVV.

The chain joins TRBV10-1 to TRBJ1-1; tentatively, D is TRBD1 (6 bases). CDR3 size: 15 residues. Germline assignment: CDR1 WNHNN and CDR2 SYGVQD (reference sequence). Trimming left V 3 bases short and J 4 bases short, with 15 bases between. This chain's CDR3 is CASSESRGPGTEAFF. The CDR3 DNA is TGCGCCAGCAGTGAAAGTCGGGGGCCCGGCACTGAAGCTTTCTTT.

This clonotype has at least ten counts. The gene calls are TRBV11-2 and TRBJ2-3, with a possible D match to TRBD2 (6 bases). Germline V gene data show CDR1 as SGHAT and CDR2 as FQNNGV. CDR3 length: 15 residues. The V and J ends lost 7 bases and 5 bases respectively, with 19 bases between them. CDR3 nucleotides: TGTGCCAGCACCGTGATGGCGGGGACCGGAGATACGCAGTATTTT. Translated, it gives CASTVMAGTGDTQYF. The entire variable domain, with the rest obtained from reference TRBV11-2 and TRBJ2-3, is as follows: EAGVAQSPRYKIIEKRQSVAFWCNPISGHATLYWYQQILGQGPKLLIQFQNNGVVDDSQLPKDRFSAERLKGVDSTLKIQPAKLEDSAVYLCASTVMAGTGDTQYFGPGTRLTVL.

CDR3: CSYTRGRVYEQYF. As DNA, the CDR3 is TGCAGTTATACCAGGGGCAGGGTCTACGAGCAGTACTTC. This rearrangement joins TRBV20-1 to TRBJ2-7; D is perhaps TRBD1 (6 bases). Trimming took off 8 bases at V and 3 bases at J, with 17 bases between the two ends. Germline values: CDR1 DFQATT, CDR2 SNEGSKA (reference sequence). The CDR3 is made up of 13 amino acids.

The rearrangement links TRBV19 to TRBJ2-7; D gene uncertain. V dropped 0 bases and J dropped 0 bases, with 6 bases sitting between them. CDR3 length: 14 amino acids. Germline V gene lookup returns CDR1 LNHDA and CDR2 SQIVND (reference sequence). CDR3 amino acids: CASSIEHSSYEQYF. The CDR3 DNA is TGTGCCAGTAGTATAGAACACAGCTCCTACGAGCAGTACTTC.

This clonotype came up many times. The V call is TRBV12-3 or TRBV12-4, the J call TRBJ1-2; D is ambiguous. Trimming removed 6 bases from V and 2 bases from J, with 7 bases in between. The CDR3 is 12 amino acids. CDR3 loop: CASRKSNYGYTF. For the CDR3, the DNA is TGTGCCAGCAGAAAGAGCAACTATGGCTACACCTTC.

Many counts were recorded for this clonotype. The chain recombines TRBV7-9 with TRBJ2-5; 9 bases are shared with TRBD1. V gave up 6 bases and J gave up 3 bases; unmatched junction bases: 8. Germline assignment: CDR1 SEHNR and CDR2 FQNEAQ (reference sequence). The CDR3 is made up of 15 amino acids. The CDR3 nucleotides read TGTGCCAGCAGTCCCTCCCGGGACAGGGAAGAGACCCAGTACTTC. Protein product: CASSPSRDREETQYF.

This clonotype showed up just a few times. The genes are TRBV7-2 and TRBJ1-1; D is unclear. Per the germline V gene, CDR1 is SGHTA and CDR2 is FQGNSA. The CDR3 runs to 12 residues. V dropped 5 bases and J dropped 1 base, with 5 bases sitting between them. The CDR3 protein is CASSPWNTEAFF. For the CDR3, the DNA is TGTGCCAGCAGCCCTTGGAACACTGAAGCTTTCTTT.

This clonotype came up a few times. The rearrangement links TRBV11-1 to TRBJ2-1, with TRBD2 matching over 7 bases. Germline V lookup: CDR1 SGHAT, CDR2 FQDESV (reference sequence). The CDR3 runs 18 residues. Trimming removed 2 bases from V and 2 bases from J; junction bases left unmatched: 12. In nucleotides, the CDR3 is TGTGCCAGCAGCTTACGGAATACGGGGGGAACAACCTACAATGAGCAGTTCTTC. This sequence encodes CASSLRNTGGTTYNEQFF.

This clonotype came up many times. The chain joins TRBV30 to TRBJ1-2; D is perhaps TRBD1 (5 bases). V lost 3 bases and J lost 6, with 11 bases in between. The V gene's germline CDR1 is GTSNPN and CDR2 SVGIG (reference sequence). This CDR3 region has 12 residues. The CDR3 sequence: CAWRSQGDGYTF. The CDR3 coding sequence is TGTGCCTGGAGGTCGCAGGGAGATGGCTACACCTTC.

This clonotype is a singleton in its sample. The chain employs TRBV10-3 and TRBJ2-1; 7 bases agree with TRBD2. Germline V gene lookup returns CDR1 ENHRY and CDR2 SYGVKD. The CDR3 is 16 amino acids. Losses at the gene ends were 4 bases for V and 0 bases for J; bases not matched to a gene: 6. The CDR3 loop is CAISASGGSSYNEQFF. The CDR3, as DNA: TGTGCCATCAGTGCTAGCGGTGGTAGCTCCTACAATGAGCAGTTCTTC.

This clonotype was recorded at least ten times. This chain uses TRBV20-1 with TRBJ2-3, with TRBD2 as a possible D gene (6 bases). Germline V gene lookup returns CDR1 DFQATT and CDR2 SNEGSKA (reference sequence). This CDR3 is built from 14 residues. The CDR3 region has the DNA TGCAGCGCCTGGGACTCGGCGAACACAGATACGCAGTATTTT. Translating gives CSAWDSANTDTQYF.